These T cell receptor beta chains were read from a single sample in a study of CD8+ T cells in alopecia areata. Repertoires were generated with immunoSEQ multiplex PCR, while TCRdb's copy carries only in-frame clones and drops some. The table lists some 25,000 clones, about 47% of them singletons. Sequencing was carried out using NKG2D-high CD8+ T cells sorted from blood. These receptors all come from a human donor with alopecia areata. CDR3s include the opening cysteine and the closing phenylalanine or tryptophan. Fields, in order: CDR3 DNA, CDR3 protein, clone size, V gene, D gene, J gene. The D gene is left open where the match is weak. Clone size is shown for a subset of rows, as once, few, many or a class of expanded clone.

TGTGCCAGCAGCCAAGGTCCCAATGAGCAGTTCTTC CASSQGPNEQFF NA TRBV14 NA TRBJ2-1
TGTGCCAGCACCAAAAGGGACGGAAGAAACTATGGCTACACCTTC CASTKRDGRNYGYTF NA TRBV7-9 NA TRBJ1-2
TGTGCCAGCAGCTTAGGTGCGGGAGTATACAATGAGCAGTTCTTC CASSLGAGVYNEQFF NA TRBV13 TRBD2 TRBJ2-1
TGCGCCAGCAGCTTGGGCAGGCGTGCTGACGAGCAGTACTTC CASSLGRRADEQYF NA TRBV5-1 NA TRBJ2-7
TGTGCCAGCAGTAGTAACCGACCATACACAGATACGCAGTATTTT CASSSNRPYTDTQYF few TRBV27 NA TRBJ2-3
TGTGCCAGCAGTTACTCGTTCGGCAGTGAGCAGTTCTTC CASSYSFGSEQFF once TRBV6-6 NA TRBJ2-1
TGTGCCAGTACAATAGGCTATCACACTGAAGCTTTCTTT CASTIGYHTEAFF NA TRBV19 NA TRBJ1-1
TGCGCCAGCAGCCTACTTCAGGAGCGGATCACCGGGGAGCTGTTTTTT CASSLLQERITGELFF NA TRBV4-1 NA TRBJ2-2
TGTGCCAGCAGCGACCCCAGGGGCAACACAAGGGAGACCCAGTACTTC CASSDPRGNTRETQYF few TRBV9 NA TRBJ2-5
TGTGCCAGCAGCGCCGAAGGGTCTACTTACAATGAGCAGTTCTTC CASSAEGSTYNEQFF few TRBV9 NA TRBJ2-1
TGCGCCAGCAGCCCCGACAGGGGGTCGGACTATGGCTACACCTTC CASSPDRGSDYGYTF NA TRBV4-1 TRBD1 TRBJ1-2
TGTGCCACCAGTACGGGGACAGCCGGCTCCTACAATGAGCAGTTCTTC CATSTGTAGSYNEQFF few TRBV6-6 TRBD1 TRBJ2-1
TGTGTCGGGCACCGGTTAAACTATGGCTACACCTTC CVGHRLNYGYTF many TRBV19 NA TRBJ1-2
TGTGCCAGCACAGGGGGCGGGATTATTGGTAATGAGCAGTTCTTC CASTGGGIIGNEQFF NA TRBV6-1 TRBD1 TRBJ2-1
TGTGCCAGCAGCTTAGAGGGGACAGGGCCCGAGGAGACCCAGTACTTC CASSLEGTGPEETQYF NA TRBV11-1 TRBD1 TRBJ2-5
TGTGCCAGCTCACCACCCAAGGGACTAGCGGGACGCGAGCAGTACTTC CASSPPKGLAGREQYF NA TRBV18 TRBD2 TRBJ2-7
TGTGCCAGCAGTTTAGGTCTGAACACTGAAGCTTTCTTT CASSLGLNTEAFF NA TRBV27 NA TRBJ1-1